The sequence of this T cell receptor beta chain was determined in a study of blood T cell repertoires in COVID-19. The method was immunoSEQ multiplex PCR; TCRdb's version includes in-frame clones alone and lacks a portion of them. The data hold roughly 400,000 clones, with roughly 88% observed a single time. The V end lost 3 bases, the J end lost 5 bases, and 10 bases lay between the germline ends. The CDR3 is 13 amino acids. The genes are TRBV12-3 or TRBV12-4 and TRBJ1-1; D remains ambiguous. The TCR originated in a man aged 18 to 30 who had recovered from COVID-19. The specimen was PBMCs or T cells enriched from blood (not recorded which). In nucleotides, the CDR3 is TGTGCCAGCAGTTTTCTCTTGGAGACTGAAGCTTTCTTT. As protein: CASSFLLETEAFF.